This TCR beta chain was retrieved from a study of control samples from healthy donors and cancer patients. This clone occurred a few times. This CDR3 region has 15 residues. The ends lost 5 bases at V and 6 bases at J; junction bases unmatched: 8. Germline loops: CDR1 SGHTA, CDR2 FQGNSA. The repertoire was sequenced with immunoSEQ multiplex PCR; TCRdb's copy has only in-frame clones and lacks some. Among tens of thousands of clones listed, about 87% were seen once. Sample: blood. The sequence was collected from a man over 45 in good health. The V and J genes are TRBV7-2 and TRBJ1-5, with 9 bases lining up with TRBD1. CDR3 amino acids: CASSVRTGERQPQHF. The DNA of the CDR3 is TGTGCCAGCAGCGTTCGGACAGGGGAGCGTCAGCCCCAGCATTTT. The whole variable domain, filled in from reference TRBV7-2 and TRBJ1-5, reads GAGVSQSPSNKVTEKGKDVELRCDPISGHTALYWYRQSLGQGLEFLIYFQGNSAPDKSGLPSDRFSAERTGGSVSTLTIQRTQQEDSAVYLCASSVRTGERQPQHFGDGTRLSIL.